This TCR beta chain is from a study of T cells after yellow fever vaccination. TCRdb ran MiXCR on the 5' RACE reads and lists one entry per CDR3 protein. This table has 170,000 or so distinct CDR3 sequences, about 6% appearing once. Study-wide findings and caveats: Secondary responses were weaker yet peaked faster, day 5 versus 15.

The germline CDR1 and CDR2 sequences are SGHTA and FQGNSA. This CDR3 spans 14 amino acids. Trimming took 5 bases from V and 2 from J, leaving 10 bases between them. This clonotype was picked up many times. Its antigen is not identified. This specimen consisted of CD4+ T cells sorted from PBMCs, obtained on the day of the first yellow fever vaccination. The rearrangement joins TRBV7-2 to TRBJ1-5; D not certain. This clonotype originated in a man aged 18 to 29 who received the YFV17D yellow fever vaccine. The CDR3 DNA sequence: TGTGCCAGCAGCGTATTCGGGGGCAATCAGCCCCAGCATTTT. This sequence encodes CASSVFGGNQPQHF.